This T cell receptor (beta chain) was recorded in a study of cytomegalovirus exposure and HLA in healthy donors. Whole-study results and caveats: Whilst most TCR sequences proved rare, a subset of public TCRs occurred across many donors.

The ends lost 2 bases at V and 5 bases at J; junction bases unmatched: 5. The CDR3 loop spans 15 amino acids. Germline loops: CDR1 LGHNT, CDR2 FRNRAP. On this clone: The antigen remains unidentified.

Primers for the PCR totalled 60 Vbeta and 13 Jbeta. The table came from immunoSEQ multiplex PCR; TCRdb's copy has only in-frame clones and leaves some out. The data hold roughly 100,000 clones, with over 65% observed a single time. V gene TRBV12-5 combines with J gene TRBJ2-1; TRBD1 aligns across 8 bases. This sequence originates from a man aged 40-49 years in good health and CMV-seropositive. Specimen: PBMCs. CDR3 nucleotides: TGTGCTAGTGGTTTGCCGGGACAGGCGAACAATGAGCAGTTCTTC. As protein: CASGLPGQANNEQFF.